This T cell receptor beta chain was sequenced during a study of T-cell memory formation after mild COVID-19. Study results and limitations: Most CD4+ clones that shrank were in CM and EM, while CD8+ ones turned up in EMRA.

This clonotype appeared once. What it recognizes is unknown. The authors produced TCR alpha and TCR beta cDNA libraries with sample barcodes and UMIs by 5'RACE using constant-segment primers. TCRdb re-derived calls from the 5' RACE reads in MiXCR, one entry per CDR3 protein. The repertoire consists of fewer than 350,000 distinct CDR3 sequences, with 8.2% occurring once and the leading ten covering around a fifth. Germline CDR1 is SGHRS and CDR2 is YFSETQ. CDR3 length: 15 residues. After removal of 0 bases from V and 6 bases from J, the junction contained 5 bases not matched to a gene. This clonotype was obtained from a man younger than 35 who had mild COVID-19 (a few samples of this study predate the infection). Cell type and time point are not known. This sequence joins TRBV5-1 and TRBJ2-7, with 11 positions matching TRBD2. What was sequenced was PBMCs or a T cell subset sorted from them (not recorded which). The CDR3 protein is CASSLVLAGESEQYF. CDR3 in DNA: TGCGCCAGCAGCTTGGTACTAGCGGGGGAAAGCGAGCAGTACTTC.